This paragraph covers one T cell receptor beta chain sequence. The antigen is unknown. Generated by immunoSEQ multiplex PCR, the TCRdb table keeps only in-frame clones and is missing some. The sample records 99,000 or so clones, roughly 95% being singletons. This entry is derived from a study of OX40 agonist ivuxolimab in advanced cancers. Study observations and caveats: Among the nonresponders, some also had low normalized T-cell clonal expansion.

V lost 7 bases and J 4 bases, leaving 8 bases between the germline ends. CDR1 and CDR2 from the germline V gene are LNHNV and YYDKDF (reference sequence). CDR3 length equals 12 residues. This receptor was identified in an adult with an advanced solid tumor such as melanoma, head and neck, liver or kidney cancer. V gene TRBV15 combines with J gene TRBJ1-5; D unresolved. Source: CD4+ or CD8+ T cells sorted from blood, taken in a trial of the OX40 agonist ivuxolimab. DNA of the CDR3: TGTGCCACCAAGACTTTAAATCAGCCCCAGCATTTT. This translates into CATKTLNQPQHF.